Given below is one T cell receptor (beta chain) in context. This CDR3 is 16 amino acids long. Trimming at V came to 6 bases and at J to 4 bases, leaving 10 bases not matched to a gene. CDR1 WSHSY and CDR2 SAAADI come from the germline V gene. The sample belongs to a study of shared clonotypes between healthy human individuals. The method was immunoSEQ multiplex PCR; TCRdb's version includes in-frame clones alone and lacks a portion of them. This repertoire shows about 320,000 clones, around 86% found once; its top ten account for about 17%. This sequence originates from a man between 18 and 29 years old in good health. Sequences were obtained from memory CD8+ T cells sorted from blood. Specified subset: CD45RO+ cells pooled with CCR7-negative TemRA cells. The V and J genes are TRBV10-2 and TRBJ2-1; 9 bases are shared with TRBD1. The CDR3 region is CASSEEGTGYYNEQFF. The CDR3 bases are TGCGCCAGCAGCGAAGAGGGGACAGGGTATTACAATGAGCAGTTCTTC.